This T cell receptor (beta chain) stems from a study of T cell repertoires in cytomegalovirus infection. Study-wide background: It was the public TCR beta signatures that indicated both CMV infection and matching HLA type. Regarding the study as a whole: Dominant in the ex vivo response were TCR beta clonotypes restricted by HLA-C and specific for CMV. Of the TCR beta families, the public ones yielded a cumulative frequency that identified carriers of CMV plus the relevant HLA.

TCRdb called the reads again in MiXCR, with one record for every CDR3 protein. The data contain more than 90,000 distinct CDR3 sequences, 10% of them singletons. This clonotype was seen a few times. No antigen is known for it. With V trimmed by 3 bases and J by 3 bases, 7 bases remained unmatched. The CDR3 has 14 amino acids. The germline V gene encodes CDR1 DFQATT and CDR2 SNEGSKA (reference sequence). The receptor's source is a human donor in good health (CMV status not recorded). Some clones in this sample may be carry-over from other donors' samples. This chain uses TRBV20-1 with TRBJ2-5; 7 nucleotides match TRBD1. Sequencing used PBMCs, sequenced either directly or after in vitro stimulation (not recorded which). The CDR3, as DNA: TGCAGTGCTAGTGGGGCCGGGACAGAAGAGACCCAGTACTTC. Its protein is CSASGAGTEETQYF.